This paragraph reports one T cell receptor (beta chain). Its specific antigen is unknown. It has no much larger one-base neighbor in the sample; base qualities were not kept. This sample stems from a study of OX40 agonist ivuxolimab in advanced cancers. At the level of the whole study: Ivuxolimab was an agonistic, fully human IgG2 monoclonal antibody directed against OX40 (CD134), a costimulatory receptor. Intravenous ivuxolimab was administered to patients every 2 weeks at six dose levels: 0.01, 0.1, 0.3, 1.5, 3 and 10 mg/kg. Of the approximately 50 dose-escalation patients, hepatocellular carcinoma was present in roughly 19, melanoma in about 15, renal cell carcinoma in 9 and head and neck cancer in 9. In the dose-escalation cohort, approximately 80% of patients were male, and the mean age was roughly 60 years with a range of roughly 23 to 90. Prior anti-PD-1, anti-PD-L1 or anti-CTLA-4 therapy was permitted, and approximately 42% of dose-escalation patients had received checkpoint inhibitors. Three dose-escalation patients achieved partial responses, one with hepatocellular carcinoma and two with cutaneous melanoma. Peripheral TCRbeta sequencing aimed to test whether ivuxolimab altered TCR sequence diversity and caused clonal T-cell expansion. The paper describes the monotherapy dose-escalation part (N = 52 patients) of the phase I trial of ivuxolimab. Points the paper makes about the study in general: Which antigens the clonally expanded peripheral T cells were specific for was not determined. After ivuxolimab, CD8+ T cells had more expanded clones than CD4+ T cells on average. In the 0.1-3.0 mg/kg groups, partial responders had among the lowest normalized peripheral clonal expansion, particularly in CD8+ T cells. At doses of 0.1 to 3.0 mg/kg, clonal expansion of both CD4+ and CD8+ blood T cells was observed from baseline to week 6. Low levels of normalized T-cell clonal expansion were also seen in some nonresponding patients.

For sequencing of the TCRbeta CDR3 region, genomic DNA was extracted from the sorted cells. TCRbeta CDR3 regions were sequenced using the immunoSEQ Assay. Held by TCRdb, this immuneACCESS table contains in-frame sequences only and omits some clones. Under half of the omission traces to an unresolved V gene where checked; the cause of the rest is unknown. In all, the sample holds tens of thousands of clones, and 84% of those were seen once. The ten largest account for over 0.4% of the sample. Patients with autoimmune disease history or receiving systemic immunosuppression were excluded from the trial. Peripheral blood for TCR sequencing was collected from all dose cohorts at baseline, on cycle 4 day 1, and on cycle 7 day 1. Samples were obtained from an open-label, multicenter, first-in-human phase I dose-escalation trial of ivuxolimab. The trial enrolled adults with locally advanced or metastatic head and neck squamous cell, hepatocellular, melanoma or renal cell carcinoma. Before TCR sequencing, CD4+ and CD8+ T cells were separately sorted from peripheral blood.

The sample in question was CD4+ or CD8+ T cells sorted from blood, obtained in a trial of the OX40 agonist ivuxolimab. The source of this sequence is an adult with an advanced solid tumor such as melanoma, head and neck, liver or kidney cancer.

The CDR3 region has the sequence CAWNPGLAVYEQYF. The nucleotide sequence is TGTGCCTGGAACCCGGGACTAGCGGTTTACGAGCAGTACTTC. In this chain, TRBV30 is recombined with TRBJ2-7; the junction holds 11 bases that match TRBD2. From its cysteine to its phenylalanine, the CDR3 spans 14 amino acids. Of all the DNA, just the CDR3 is kept, 42 bases in frame from base 1. The CDR1 and CDR2 encoded by the germline V gene (reference sequence) are GTSNPN and SVGIG. V is cut back by 4 bases and J by 4 bases, with 6 bases in the junction unmatched.